This T cell receptor (beta chain) is drawn from a study of T cells after yellow fever vaccination. TCR cDNA, made by 5'RACE template switching, carried an added universal primer site and UMIs. A single record per CDR3 protein comes from TCRdb applying MiXCR to the 5' RACE reads. Here the sample spans just under 600,000 distinct CDR3 sequences, around an eighth being singletons. Study outcomes and limitations: When the response was secondary, it was weaker but reached its peak faster, day 5 versus 15.

The CDR3 loop spans 12 amino acids. Germline loops: CDR1 SEHNR, CDR2 FQNEAQ (reference sequence). V dropped 8 bases and J dropped 6 bases, with 10 bases sitting between them. A few counts support this clonotype. Its antigen is not known. This clonotype was obtained from a man aged 25-40 years who received the YFV17D yellow fever vaccine. The chain joins TRBV7-9 to TRBJ1-4; D gene unclear. The material was PBMCs, obtained on the day of the yellow fever booster vaccination. The CDR3 spells CASSPGYEKLFF. CDR3 nucleotide sequence: TGTGCCAGCTCACCAGGATATGAAAAACTGTTTTTT.